What follows describes a single T cell receptor (beta chain). The antigen remains unidentified. The table came from immunoSEQ multiplex PCR; TCRdb's copy has only in-frame clones and leaves some out. Of over 35,000 clones in the sample, around 89% are singletons; the top ten hold 0.45% to 0.7%. The sample originates from a study of OX40 agonist ivuxolimab in advanced cancers. Study at large: Under the entry rules, prior anti-PD-1, anti-PD-L1 or anti-CTLA-4 therapy was allowed, and roughly 39% had some.

The CDR3 is 16 amino acids. Between the trimmed V and J ends, which lost 0 bases and 2 bases, there was a span of 9 bases. Germline V CDR1 and CDR2: SGHRS, YFSETQ. Study-wide results and limits: On average, a greater number of expanded clones characterised CD8+ T cells relative to CD4+. Some nonresponders additionally presented with little normalized T-cell clonal expansion.

This clonotype originated in an adult with an advanced solid tumor such as melanoma, head and neck, liver or kidney cancer. The specimen was CD4+ or CD8+ T cells sorted from blood, collected in a trial of the OX40 agonist ivuxolimab. This chain connects TRBV5-1 to TRBJ2-6; unclear D gene. CDR3 sequence reads: CASSLGVRAGANVLTF. The CDR3, as DNA: TGCGCCAGCAGCTTGGGAGTCCGGGCTGGGGCCAACGTCCTGACTTTC.